This TCR beta chain was documented in a study of OX40 agonist ivuxolimab in advanced cancers. Study observations and caveats: Expanded clones tended on average to be more numerous among CD8+ T cells than CD4+.

Remarks on this clone: Its cognate antigen is unknown.

This CDR3 is 10 amino acids long. V was trimmed by 4 bases and J by 4 bases, leaving 3 bases between them. Profiling relied on immunoSEQ multiplex PCR, and the TCRdb table lists in-frame clones only, not all of them. This table has about 28,000 clones, roughly 83% appearing once. The chain links TRBV5-3 to TRBJ2-7; D is ambiguous. TRBV5-3 is recorded as an ORF, its role being uncertain. This specimen consisted of CD4+ or CD8+ T cells sorted from blood, obtained in a trial of the OX40 agonist ivuxolimab. The clonotype comes from an adult with an advanced solid tumor such as melanoma, head and neck, liver or kidney cancer. In nucleotides, the CDR3 is TGTGCCAGAAGCAGGTACGAGCAGTACTTC. Translating gives CARSRYEQYF.